This entry describes one T cell receptor (beta chain). The antigen remains undetermined. V was clipped by 1 base and J by 3 bases; unmatched bases: 6. There are 16 residues in the CDR3. Germline V lookup: CDR1 SEHNR, CDR2 FQNEAQ (reference sequence). The PCR ran on 60 Vbeta and 13 Jbeta primers. Clones were read by immunoSEQ multiplex PCR, and TCRdb kept only the in-frame ones, dropping some. The sample has 130,000 or so clones; over 8% are singletons. This entry is derived from a study of cytomegalovirus exposure and HLA in healthy donors. Whole-study findings and limits: Despite most TCR sequences being rare, some public TCRs occurred in many donors.

The sample taken for sequencing was PBMCs. The sequence came from a man aged 40-49 years in good health and CMV-seronegative. V and J are TRBV7-9 and TRBJ2-1; 7 nucleotides line up with TRBD2. The CDR3 here is CASSLDGSGVYNEQFF. The CDR3 DNA reads as TGTGCCAGCAGCTTAGACGGAAGCGGGGTCTACAATGAGCAGTTCTTC.